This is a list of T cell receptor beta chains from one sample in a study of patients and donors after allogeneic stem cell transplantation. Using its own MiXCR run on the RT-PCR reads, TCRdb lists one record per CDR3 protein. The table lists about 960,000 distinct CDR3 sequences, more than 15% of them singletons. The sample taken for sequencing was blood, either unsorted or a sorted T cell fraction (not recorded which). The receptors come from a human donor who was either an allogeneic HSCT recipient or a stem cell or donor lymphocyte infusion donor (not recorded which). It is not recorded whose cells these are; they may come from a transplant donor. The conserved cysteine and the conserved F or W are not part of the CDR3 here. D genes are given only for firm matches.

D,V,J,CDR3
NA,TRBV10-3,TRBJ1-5,AISESGQPVWPQH
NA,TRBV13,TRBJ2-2,ASSFPRGNTGELF
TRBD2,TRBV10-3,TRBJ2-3,AIRGTSGGPTDTQY
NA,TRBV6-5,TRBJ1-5,ASSSRGVTPQH
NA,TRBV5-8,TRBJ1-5,ASSPSVGGNQPQH
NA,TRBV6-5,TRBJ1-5,ASSYSLDQPQH
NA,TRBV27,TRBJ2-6,ASSLSRGANVLT
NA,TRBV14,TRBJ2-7,ASSQERPGPSEQY
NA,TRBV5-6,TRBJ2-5,ASSPGQRTETQY
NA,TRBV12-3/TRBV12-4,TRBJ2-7,ASSPDTSYEQY
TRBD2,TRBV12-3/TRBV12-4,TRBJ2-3,ASSPSGSSTDTQY
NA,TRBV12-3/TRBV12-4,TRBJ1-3,ASSLVGRSFGNTIY
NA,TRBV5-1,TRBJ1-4,ASSPVGGNEKLF
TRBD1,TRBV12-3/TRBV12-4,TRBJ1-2,ASSLQGTHGYT
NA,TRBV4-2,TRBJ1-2,ASLPGRGVNYGYT
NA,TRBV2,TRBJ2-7,ASSAQGRESDEQY
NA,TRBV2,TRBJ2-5,ASSAGLSPQETQY
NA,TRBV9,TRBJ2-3,ASSGGGGPQY
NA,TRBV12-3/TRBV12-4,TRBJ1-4,ASSFLTSRGEKLF
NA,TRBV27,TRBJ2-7,ASSFIGNEQY
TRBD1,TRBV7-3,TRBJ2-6,ASSSQGAGGANVLT
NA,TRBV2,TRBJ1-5,ASTPRETNQPQH
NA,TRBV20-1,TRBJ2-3,SASSSDAQY
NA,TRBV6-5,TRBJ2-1,ASFRGNEQF
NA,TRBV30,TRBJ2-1,AWRQDYNEQF
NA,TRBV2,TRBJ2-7,ASSGGGTADYEQY
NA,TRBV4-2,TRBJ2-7,ASSPGTDLYEQY
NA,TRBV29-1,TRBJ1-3,SVGQNSGNTIY